This T cell receptor (beta chain) was observed in a study of blood T cell repertoires in COVID-19. Study information: The origin of the acute and convalescent COVID-19 samples was the United States, Italy and Spain. Sources were T cells, B-cell-depleted T cells, or PBMCs; the material itself was cDNA or gDNA.

This clone was found a few times. Original analysis: Reference gene primer amplification in the assay estimated nucleated cell counts. TCRdb's table, derived via immunoSEQ multiplex PCR, lists solely in-frame clones and lacks some. V, J and clone size are taken as reported in that table, and D and trimming were inferred from the DNA itself. The data show about 180,000 clones, roughly 84% seen once. The CDR3 sequence is 15 residues long. CDR1 SGHRS and CDR2 YFSETQ come from the germline V gene. V was trimmed by 2 bases and J by 3 bases, leaving 15 bases between them. The clonotype was recovered from a man aged 18-30 years with active or convalescent COVID-19. The sample consisted of peripheral blood. The chain recombines TRBV5-1 with TRBJ2-7, with D possibly matching TRBD1 (5 bases). CDR3 region: CASSFDSPSVYEQYF. CDR3 bases: TGCGCCAGCAGCTTCGACAGCCCCTCAGTCTACGAGCAGTACTTC.